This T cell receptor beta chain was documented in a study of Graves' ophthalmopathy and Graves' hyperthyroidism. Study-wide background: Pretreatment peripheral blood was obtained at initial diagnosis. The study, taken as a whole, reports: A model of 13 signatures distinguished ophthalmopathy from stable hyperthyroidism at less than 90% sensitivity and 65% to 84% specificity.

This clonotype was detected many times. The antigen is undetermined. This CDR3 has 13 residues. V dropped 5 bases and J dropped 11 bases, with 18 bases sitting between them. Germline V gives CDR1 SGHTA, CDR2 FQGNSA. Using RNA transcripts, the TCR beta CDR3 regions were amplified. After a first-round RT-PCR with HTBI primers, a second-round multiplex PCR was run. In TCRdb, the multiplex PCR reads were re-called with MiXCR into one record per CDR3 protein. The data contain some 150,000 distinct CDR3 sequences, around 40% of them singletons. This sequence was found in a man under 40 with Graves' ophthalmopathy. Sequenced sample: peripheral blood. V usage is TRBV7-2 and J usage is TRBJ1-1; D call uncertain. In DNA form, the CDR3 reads TGTGCCAGCAGCCCCCTTTATTTGCCGGTGGCTTTCTTT. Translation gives CASSPLYLPVAFF. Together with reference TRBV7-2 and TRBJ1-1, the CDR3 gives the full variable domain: GAGVSQSPSNKVTEKGKDVELRCDPISGHTALYWYRQSLGQGLEFLIYFQGNSAPDKSGLPSDRFSAERTGGSVSTLTIQRTQQEDSAVYLCASSPLYLPVAFFGQGTRLTVV.